This TCR beta chain stems from a study of OX40 agonist ivuxolimab in advanced cancers. Looking at the study overall: The costimulatory receptor OX40 (CD134) was targeted by ivuxolimab, a fully human IgG2 agonistic monoclonal antibody. Intravenous ivuxolimab was administered to patients every 2 weeks at six dose levels: 0.01, 0.1, 0.3, 1.5, 3 and 10 mg/kg. Among the roughly 50 dose-escalation patients, about 19 had hepatocellular carcinoma, approximately 15 melanoma, 9 renal cell carcinoma and 9 head and neck cancer. The dose-escalation cohort was about 83% male with a mean age of approximately 60 years, ranging from roughly 23 to 85. Prior anti-PD-1, anti-PD-L1 or anti-CTLA-4 therapy was permitted, and roughly two fifths of dose-escalation patients had received checkpoint inhibitors. Partial responses were achieved by three dose-escalation patients, of whom one had hepatocellular carcinoma and two had cutaneous melanoma. The purpose of peripheral TCRbeta sequencing was to test whether ivuxolimab changed TCR sequence diversity and led to clonal T-cell expansion. The paper covers the monotherapy dose-escalation part of the phase I ivuxolimab trial, which included N ≈ 50 patients. The full study reports these points: Clonal expansion of both CD4+ and CD8+ blood T cells was observed from baseline to week 6 at doses 0.1 to 3.0 mg/kg. After ivuxolimab, more expanded clones were found on average in CD8+ T cells than in CD4+ T cells. Low levels of normalized T-cell clonal expansion were also seen in some nonresponding patients. The antigen specificity of the peripheral T cells that underwent clonal expansion was not determined. In partial responders in the 0.1-3.0 mg/kg groups, normalized peripheral clonal expansion was found to be among the lowest, especially among CD8+ T cells.

A note on this clone: The specificity of this receptor is unknown. No base qualities exist here, and no much larger clone lies one base off it.

Genomic DNA was extracted from sorted cells for sequencing of the TCRbeta CDR3 region. TCRbeta CDR3 regions were sequenced using the immunoSEQ Assay. What TCRdb holds here is the immuneACCESS table cut down to in-frame rearrangements. Part of the clones is not present; checked against another copy, under half of the missing clones reflect an unresolved V gene, and the others are unexplained. The table for this sample lists approximately 60,000 clones; around 90% of them were counted only once. The ten largest make up approximately 0.39% of the sample. The trial excluded patients who had a history of autoimmune disease or were on systemic immunosuppression. Peripheral blood for TCR sequencing was drawn from every dose cohort at baseline, at cycle 4 day 1 and at cycle 7 day 1. The samples were taken from a phase I, first-in-human, multicenter, open-label dose-escalation trial of ivuxolimab. The trial enrolled adults with locally advanced or metastatic head and neck squamous cell, hepatocellular, melanoma or renal cell carcinoma. Before TCR sequencing, CD4+ T cells and CD8+ T cells were sorted from peripheral blood as separate populations.

For this chain, trimming is 3 bases at the V end and 4 bases at the J end, and the number of junction bases without a gene match is 7. CDR1 and CDR2 are read off the germline V gene as SGHTA and FQGTGA. The CDR3 runs 15 residues from the cysteine to the phenylalanine. Left in the record is the CDR3 DNA by itself, 45 bases read in frame from the first base. Sample: CD4+ or CD8+ T cells sorted from blood, taken in a trial of the OX40 agonist ivuxolimab. The rearranged segments are TRBV7-3 and TRBJ2-7; 9 bases in between match TRBD2. This sequence was found in an adult with an advanced solid tumor such as melanoma, head and neck, liver or kidney cancer. The DNA sequence is TGTGCCAGCAGCTTTCTAGCGGGGCCCCTATACGAGCAGTACTTC. Translated, this gives CASSFLAGPLYEQYF.